These T cell receptor beta chains were read from a single sample in a study of shared clonotypes between healthy human individuals. The table came from immunoSEQ multiplex PCR; TCRdb's copy has only in-frame clones and leaves some out. This repertoire shows more than 400,000 clones, approximately 84% found once; its top ten account for more than 9.5%. The sample was PBMCs. All receptors derive from a middle-aged woman in good health. Some clones in this sample may be carry-over from other donors' samples. Each CDR3 is given with its conserved first and last residue. D genes are given only for firm matches. Clone size is stated in some rows and not others, as once, few, many or a class when expanded.

TRBD1,TRBJ2-2,15,TRBV7-2,.,CASSYQTGGTGELFF,TGTGCCAGCAGCTATCAGACAGGGGGCACCGGGGAGCTGTTTTTT
.,TRBJ2-1,16,TRBV28,.,CASSPPPIRPNNEQFF,TGTGCCAGCAGTCCCCCCCCGATCCGCCCTAACAATGAGCAGTTCTTC
.,TRBJ1-1,12,TRBV28,.,CASSSPGLSAFF,TGTGCCAGCAGTTCCCCGGGGTTGAGCGCTTTCTTT
.,TRBJ2-1,13,TRBV28,.,CASSLGQTNEQFF,TGTGCCAGCAGTTTAGGGCAGACAAATGAGCAGTTCTTC
.,TRBJ2-7,14,TRBV19,.,CASSIGPGFHEQYF,TGTGCCAGTAGTATAGGCCCAGGGTTCCACGAGCAGTACTTC
TRBD2,TRBJ2-3,14,TRBV9,once,CASSPSGNTDTQYF,TGTGCCAGCAGCCCCAGCGGGAACACAGATACGCAGTATTTT
.,TRBJ2-1,12,TRBV7-8,.,CASSFASSGQFF,TGTGCCAGCAGCTTTGCCTCAAGCGGGCAGTTCTTC
.,TRBJ2-3,15,TRBV27,.,CASSFTLNGTDTQYF,TGTGCCAGCAGTTTTACTCTAAACGGCACAGATACGCAGTATTTT
.,TRBJ1-2,15,TRBV7-9,.,CASSLVRGMGYGYTF,TGTGCCAGCAGCTTAGTTCGGGGGATGGGCTATGGCTACACCTTC
TRBD2,TRBJ2-1,15,TRBV28,once,CASLIGGYSYNEQFF,TGTGCCAGCCTAATCGGGGGGTACTCCTACAATGAGCAGTTCTTC
.,TRBJ1-1,13,TRBV5-1,.,CASSETGTTEAFF,TGCGCCAGCAGCGAAACAGGGACCACTGAAGCTTTCTTT
.,TRBJ1-3,12,TRBV28,.,CASSFATNTIYF,TGTGCCAGCAGTTTCGCAACCAACACCATATATTTT
.,TRBJ2-2,15,TRBV5-1,.,CASSLVLGGTGELFF,TGCGCCAGCAGCTTGGTTTTAGGGGGCACCGGGGAGCTGTTTTTT
.,TRBJ1-1,13,TRBV19,.,CASSHDRTTEAFF,TGTGCCAGTAGCCATGACAGGACCACTGAAGCTTTCTTT
.,TRBJ2-1,12,TRBV7-2,.,CASSHSLGEQFF,TGTGCCAGCAGCCATAGTTTGGGTGAGCAGTTCTTC
.,TRBJ2-7,14,TRBV6-5,.,CASSEQGFSYEQYF,TGTGCCAGCAGTGAACAGGGTTTTTCCTACGAGCAGTACTTC
.,TRBJ1-5,13,TRBV5-1,.,CASSLIGDQPQHF,TGCGCCAGCAGCTTGATCGGGGATCAGCCCCAGCATTTT
.,TRBJ2-7,13,TRBV28,.,CASSSRESREQYF,TGTGCCAGCAGTTCACGGGAGTCTAGAGAGCAGTACTTC
TRBD1,TRBJ2-5,17,TRBV4-2,.,CASSQDRLRTGKEAQYF,TGTGCCAGCAGCCAAGACCGCCTTCGGACAGGGAAAGAGGCCCAGTACTTC
.,TRBJ1-3,14,TRBV29-1,many,CSVAGTGSGNTIYF,TGCAGCGTTGCCGGGACCGGCTCTGGAAACACCATATATTTT
TRBD2,TRBJ2-1,14,TRBV6-5,.,CASSLSGLYNEQFF,TGTGCCAGCAGTCTTAGCGGGCTTTACAATGAGCAGTTCTTC
TRBD2,TRBJ2-1,14,TRBV7-2,.,CASSLAGLASEQFF,TGTGCCAGCAGCTTAGCCGGACTAGCATCTGAGCAGTTCTTC
TRBD1,TRBJ1-2,14,TRBV5-8,.,CASSLRDSEYGYTF,TGTGCCAGCAGCCTGAGGGACAGCGAGTATGGCTACACCTTC
.,TRBJ1-4,15,TRBV28,.,CASSTSGTANEKLFF,TGTGCCAGCAGTACCTCAGGGACTGCTAATGAAAAACTGTTTTTT
TRBD2,TRBJ2-6,18,TRBV5-4,.,CASSLGLAGGAGANVLTF,TGTGCCAGCAGCCTCGGACTAGCGGGAGGTGCTGGGGCCAACGTCCTGACTTTC
.,TRBJ2-4,16,TRBV29-1,.,CSVEEVWGAAKNIQYF,TGCAGCGTTGAAGAGGTATGGGGAGCAGCCAAAAACATTCAGTACTTC
TRBD1,TRBJ1-1,14,TRBV10-3,.,CASRTGRGDTEAFF,TGTGCCAGCAGGACAGGGAGGGGGGACACTGAAGCTTTCTTT
.,TRBJ2-5,12,TRBV29-1,.,CSFFHPQETQYF,TGCAGCTTTTTTCACCCTCAAGAGACCCAGTACTTC
.,TRBJ2-7,14,TRBV28,.,CASSLADTLNEQYF,TGTGCCAGCAGTCTGGCGGACACTTTAAACGAGCAGTACTTC
TRBD2,TRBJ2-7,14,TRBV7-2,.,CASSLEGGYYEQYF,TGTGCCAGCAGCTTAGAGGGAGGGTACTACGAGCAGTACTTC
.,TRBJ2-7,11,TRBV18,.,CASSLGYEQYF,TGTGCCAGCTCCCTGGGCTACGAGCAGTACTTC
.,TRBJ2-7,16,TRBV11-3,.,CASSRSGGTVSYEQYF,TGTGCCAGCAGCCGCAGCGGCGGGACAGTCTCCTACGAGCAGTACTTC
TRBD1,TRBJ1-5,13,TRBV6-5,.,CASSRTGIQPQHF,TGTGCCAGCAGCCGGACAGGGATTCAGCCCCAGCATTTT
.,TRBJ2-5,15,TRBV7-3,.,CASSLRGHRQETQYF,TGTGCCAGCAGCTTAAGGGGACACCGCCAAGAGACCCAGTACTTC
.,TRBJ1-1,20,TRBV2,.,CASSAIRIRGALGRGTEAFF,TGTGCCAGCAGTGCCATCCGGATTAGGGGGGCATTGGGTCGGGGCACTGAAGCTTTCTTT
.,TRBJ2-7,13,TRBV5-1,.,CASSQGATGEQYF,TGCGCCAGCAGCCAAGGGGCTACCGGCGAGCAGTACTTC
.,TRBJ2-5,14,TRBV7-8,.,CASSPSFGQETQYF,TGTGCCAGCAGCCCATCCTTCGGCCAAGAGACCCAGTACTTC
TRBD2,TRBJ2-2,15,TRBV28,.,CASSLKREDTGELFF,TGTGCCAGCAGTTTAAAGCGGGAAGACACCGGGGAGCTGTTTTTT
.,TRBJ2-2,16,TRBV11-2,.,CASSLGTGTNTGELFF,TGTGCCAGCAGCTTAGGTACGGGTACGAACACCGGGGAGCTGTTTTTT
.,TRBJ2-1,14,TRBV28,.,CASSTPGPNNEQFF,TGTGCCAGCAGTACACCGGGACCCAACAATGAGCAGTTCTTC
TRBD1,TRBJ2-1,15,TRBV27,many,CASSPRQGFYNEQFF,TGTGCCAGCAGTCCCCGACAGGGTTTCTACAATGAGCAGTTCTTC
.,TRBJ1-4,13,TRBV7-3,.,CASSPQPNEKLFF,TGTGCCAGCAGCCCCCAACCTAATGAAAAACTGTTTTTT
.,TRBJ1-2,13,TRBV4-3,.,CASSPTGGRGYTF,TGCGCCAGCAGCCCGACCGGGGGAAGGGGCTACACCTTC
.,TRBJ2-3,13,TRBV28,once,CASSSDSTDTQYF,TGTGCCAGCAGTTCCGACAGCACAGATACGCAGTATTTT
.,TRBJ2-7,12,TRBV11-3,.,CASSLDRDEQYF,TGTGCCAGCAGCTTAGATCGCGACGAGCAGTACTTC
TRBD2,TRBJ2-3,16,TRBV19,.,CASSLGLAGIPDTQYF,TGTGCCAGTAGTCTGGGACTAGCGGGCATTCCAGATACGCAGTATTTT